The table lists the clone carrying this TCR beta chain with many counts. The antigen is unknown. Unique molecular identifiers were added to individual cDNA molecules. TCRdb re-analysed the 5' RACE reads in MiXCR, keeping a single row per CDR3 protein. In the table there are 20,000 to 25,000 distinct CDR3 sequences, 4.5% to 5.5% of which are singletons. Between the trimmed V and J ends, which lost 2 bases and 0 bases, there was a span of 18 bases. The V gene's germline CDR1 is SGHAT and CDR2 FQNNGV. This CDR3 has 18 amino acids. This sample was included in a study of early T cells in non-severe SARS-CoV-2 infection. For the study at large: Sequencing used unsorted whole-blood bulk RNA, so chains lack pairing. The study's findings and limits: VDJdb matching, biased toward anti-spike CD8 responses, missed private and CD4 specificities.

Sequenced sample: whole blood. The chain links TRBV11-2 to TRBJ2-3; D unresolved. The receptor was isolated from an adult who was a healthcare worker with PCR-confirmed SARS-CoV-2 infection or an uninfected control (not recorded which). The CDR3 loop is CASSLHYVGATSTDTQYF. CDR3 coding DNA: TGTGCCAGCAGCTTACACTACGTGGGCGCAACTAGCACAGATACGCAGTATTTT.